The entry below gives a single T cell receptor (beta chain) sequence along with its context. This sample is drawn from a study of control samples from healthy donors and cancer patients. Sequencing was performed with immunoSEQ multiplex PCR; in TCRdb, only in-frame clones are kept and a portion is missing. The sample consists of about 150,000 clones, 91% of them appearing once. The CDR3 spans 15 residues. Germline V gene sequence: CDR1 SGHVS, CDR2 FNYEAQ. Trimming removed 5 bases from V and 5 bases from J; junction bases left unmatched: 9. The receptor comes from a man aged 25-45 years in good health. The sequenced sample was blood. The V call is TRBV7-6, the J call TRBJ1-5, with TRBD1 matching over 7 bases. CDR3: CASSPLDRAHQPQHF. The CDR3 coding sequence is TGTGCCAGCAGCCCCCTAGACAGGGCACATCAGCCCCAGCATTTT.